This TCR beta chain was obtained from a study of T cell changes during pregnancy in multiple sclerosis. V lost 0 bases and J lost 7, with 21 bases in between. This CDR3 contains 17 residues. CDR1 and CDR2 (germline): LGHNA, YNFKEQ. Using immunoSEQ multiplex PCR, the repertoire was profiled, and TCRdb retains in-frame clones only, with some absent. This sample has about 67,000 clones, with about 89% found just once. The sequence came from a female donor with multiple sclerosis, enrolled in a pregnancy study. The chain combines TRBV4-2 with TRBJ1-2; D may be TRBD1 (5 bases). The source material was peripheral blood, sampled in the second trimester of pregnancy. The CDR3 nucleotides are TGTGCCAGCAGCCAAGACCCCTCGGCAGGGCTAGGTGGTGGCTACACCTTC. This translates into CASSQDPSAGLGGGYTF.